These 3 T cell receptor beta chains share one sample of origin, sequenced in a study of cytomegalovirus exposure and HLA in healthy donors. The PCR employed 60 Vbeta primers together with 13 Jbeta primers. Sequencing used immunoSEQ multiplex PCR; TCRdb keeps in-frame clones, though not all of them. This sample has under 300,000 clones, with about 80% found just once. The sequenced sample was PBMCs. These receptors came from a woman aged 55-69 years in good health and CMV-seropositive.

This clone has a single count. The chain recombines TRBV5-6 with TRBJ2-6; 9 bases fit TRBD2. The CDR3 is 18 amino acids. V gave up 0 bases and J gave up 2 bases; unmatched junction bases: 6. CDR1 is SGHDT and CDR2 is YYEEEE in the germline V gene. The CDR3 here is CASSLVAAGGPGANVLTF. CDR3 DNA sequence: TGTGCCAGCAGCTTGGTTGCTGCGGGAGGGCCTGGGGCCAACGTCCTGACTTTC.

This chain connects TRBV10-1 to TRBJ1-1, with 7 bases that match TRBD1. The V and J ends lost 3 bases and 10 bases, in that order; junction bases with no gene match: 14. The germline CDR1 and CDR2 sequences are WNHNN and SYGVQD (reference sequence). The CDR3 consists of 15 residues. CDR3 amino acids: CASSDSDRAPLGAFF. The CDR3 DNA is TGCGCCAGCAGTGACTCAGACAGGGCCCCACTGGGAGCTTTCTTT.

The rearrangement links TRBV29-1 to TRBJ1-5, with TRBD1 identical over 12 bases. The CDR3 runs to 15 residues. CDR1 and CDR2 (germline): SQVTM, ANQGSEA. V dropped 4 bases and J dropped 7; count of bases not matched to a gene: 8. CDR3 region: CSVGSGTGGGQPQHF. In DNA, the CDR3 is TGCAGCGTTGGATCCGGGACAGGGGGCGGCCAGCCCCAGCATTTT.